What follows are 14 T cell receptor beta chains derived from one specimen sequenced in a study of blood T cell repertoires in COVID-19. Data came from immunoSEQ multiplex PCR; TCRdb stores just in-frame clones and leaves some out. The table lists under 250,000 clones, about four fifths of them singletons. Sequencing was performed on peripheral blood. The receptors were sampled from a middle-aged woman who had recovered from COVID-19.

The chain combines TRBV18 with TRBJ1-2, with D uncertain. In germline, CDR1 is KGHSH, CDR2 LQKENI. Trimming shortened V by 6 bases and J by 0 bases, and 14 bases separated the two germline ends. This CDR3 is 15 amino acids long. The DNA for the CDR3 is TGTGCCAGCTCGGAGACCTCTGGCTCTAACTATGGCTACACCTTC. It translates to CASSETSGSNYGYTF.

V gene TRBV18 combines with J gene TRBJ1-1, with D unclear. From germline, CDR1 is KGHSH and CDR2 LQKENI. This CDR3 is built from 15 residues. V lost 6 bases, J lost 0 bases, and 14 bases lay in between. The CDR3 nucleotides read TGTGCCAGCTCCCAAGGAGCGAGATTGAACACTGAAGCTTTCTTT. This sequence encodes CASSQGARLNTEAFF.

This clone turned up a few times. V gene TRBV7-2 combines with J gene TRBJ2-1; TRBD1 might be the D (6 bases). V lost 6 bases and J lost 0, with 15 bases in between. CDR1 is SGHTA and CDR2 is FQGNSA in the germline V gene. There are 16 residues in the CDR3. The CDR3 nucleotides read TGTGCCAGCAGGTTGACAGGCGTAACCTCCTACAATGAGCAGTTCTTC. It specifies CASRLTGVTSYNEQFF.

This clone turned up a few times. The V and J genes are TRBV6-5 and TRBJ1-6; no definite D call. The germline V and J ends were trimmed by 0 bases and 8 bases, with 11 bases remaining between them. Per the germline V gene, CDR1 is MNHEY and CDR2 is SVGAGI. The CDR3 spans 15 residues. The CDR3 is CASSYSAGSYSPLHF. The CDR3, as DNA: TGTGCCAGCAGTTACTCGGCAGGCTCTTATTCACCCCTCCACTTT.

The chain couples TRBV2 to TRBJ1-1; 9 nucleotides line up with TRBD1. V shed 6 bases and J 1 base; nucleotides not matched to a gene: 3. The CDR3 extends over 14 amino acids. From germline, CDR1 is SNHLY and CDR2 FYNNEI. In DNA form, the CDR3 reads TGTGCCAGCAGCGACAGGGGGAGGAACACTGAAGCTTTCTTT. Amino acids: CASSDRGRNTEAFF.

The chain recombines TRBV6-6 with TRBJ2-7, with D tentatively TRBD2 (6 bases). Trimming removed 7 bases at V and 5 bases at J, with 15 bases between. In germline, CDR1 is MNHNY, CDR2 SVGAGI (reference sequence). The CDR3 has 13 residues. The CDR3 reads CASTYWGLNEQYF. Written as DNA, the CDR3 is TGTGCCAGCACCTACTGGGGACTCAACGAGCAGTACTTC.

A single count supports this clone. The chain has TRBV11-2 and TRBJ1-4, with a weak D call TRBD1 (6 bases). V lost 5 bases, J lost 8 bases, and 18 bases lay in between. The germline V gene has CDR1 SGHAT and CDR2 FQNNGV. CDR3 length: 15 residues. This CDR3 is CASSGGPAGIEKLFF. The CDR3 nucleotides are TGTGCCAGCAGCGGGGGCCCGGCCGGAATCGAAAAACTGTTTTTT.

The V call is TRBV18, the J call TRBJ2-7, with D possibly TRBD1 on 5 matching bases. Germline lookup yields CDR1 KGHSH and CDR2 LQKENI. There are 14 residues in the CDR3. V was trimmed by 6 bases and J by 3 bases, leaving 15 bases between them. In DNA, the CDR3 is TGTGCCAGCTCTGCGACAGCCCTAGACTACGAGCAGTACTTC. Amino acid sequence: CASSATALDYEQYF.

This clone came up a few times. This rearrangement joins TRBV11-2 to TRBJ1-6; 8 nucleotides align to TRBD1. CDR1 SGHAT and CDR2 FQNNGV come from the germline V gene. J lost 7 bases, V lost 4 bases, and 9 bases had no gene match. The CDR3 runs 16 residues. CDR3: CASSYLRTGRNSPLHF. The CDR3, as DNA: TGTGCCAGCAGCTACCTAAGGACAGGGAGGAATTCACCCCTCCACTTT.

This clone showed up just a few times. The chain is built from TRBV25-1 and TRBJ2-1; D perhaps matches TRBD2 (6 bases). The V gene's germline CDR1 is MGHDK and CDR2 SYGVNS. Between the trimmed V and J ends, which lost 7 bases and 0 bases, there was a span of 13 bases. The length of the CDR3 is 15 residues. The CDR3 region has the DNA TGTGCCAGCACCCCTAGCGAGAGCTCCTACAATGAGCAGTTCTTC. Translated: CASTPSESSYNEQFF. The variable domain in full, with the rest retrieved from reference TRBV25-1 and TRBJ2-1, is EADIYQTPRYLVIGTGKKITLECSQTMGHDKMYWYQQDPGMELHLIHYSYGVNSTEKGDLSSESTVSRIRTEHFPLTLESARPSHTSQYLCASTPSESSYNEQFFGPGTRLTVL.

CDR3 nucleotides: TGTGCCAGCAGAGAAGGGACAGACTACGAGCAGTACTTC. Translated: CASREGTDYEQYF. The V and J genes are TRBV7-9 and TRBJ2-7, with 7 bases lining up with TRBD1. The V gene's germline CDR1 is SEHNR and CDR2 FQNEAQ (reference sequence). V lost 6 bases and J lost 3; bases outside the gene matches: 5. The CDR3 loop spans 13 amino acids.

This clone was seen a handful of times. The V call is TRBV11-2, the J call TRBJ2-7; D is unclear. The CDR3 is 13 residues long. With 2 bases removed from V and 7 bases from J, the gap between germline ends came to 12 bases. Germline CDR1 SGHAT, CDR2 FQNNGV. The CDR3 DNA reads as TGTGCCAGCAGCTTACCCCAGGTAGATGAGCAGTACTTC. Protein sequence: CASSLPQVDEQYF.

The genes are TRBV2 and TRBJ2-7; 10 bases are a match to TRBD1. The germline gives CDR1 SNHLY, CDR2 FYNNEI. The V and J ends lost 4 bases and 6 bases, in that order; junction bases with no gene match: 3. The CDR3 is made up of 13 amino acids. CDR3 amino acids: CASSGWTGGEQYF. CDR3 nucleotide sequence: TGTGCCAGCAGTGGCTGGACAGGGGGCGAGCAGTACTTC. The full variable domain, in which reference TRBV2 and TRBJ2-7 provide the parts outside the CDR3, is EPEVTQTPSHQVTQMGQEVILRCVPISNHLYFYWYRQILGQKVEFLVSFYNNEISEKSEIFDDQFSVERPDGSNFTLKIRSTKLEDSAMYFCASSGWTGGEQYFGPGTRLTVT.

This chain connects TRBV6-5 to TRBJ1-2; D remains ambiguous. Per germline, CDR1 MNHEY and CDR2 SVGAGI. Trimming pared 4 bases from V and 4 bases from J, leaving 13 bases between. This CDR3 spans 14 amino acids. CDR3 amino acids: CASSSQRSGYGYTF. CDR3 sequence (DNA): TGTGCCAGCAGTTCTCAGAGGTCCGGCTATGGCTACACCTTC.